This T cell receptor beta chain was sequenced in a study of blood T cell repertoires in COVID-19. Clones were read by immunoSEQ multiplex PCR, and TCRdb kept only the in-frame ones, dropping some. This table has 450,000 to 500,000 clones, approximately 86% appearing once. The CDR3 totals 14 residues. The V gene's germline CDR1 is SGHRS and CDR2 YFSETQ. V was clipped by 4 bases and J by 4 bases; unmatched bases: 6. Source material: PBMCs or T cells enriched from blood (not recorded which). The chain carries TRBV5-1 and TRBJ2-5; 8 nucleotides agree with TRBD2. This receptor was taken from an older woman who had recovered from COVID-19. The DNA for the CDR3 is TGCGCCAGCAGCCCAGAGAGCGGGGGAGAGACCCAGTACTTC. It is translated as CASSPESGGETQYF.